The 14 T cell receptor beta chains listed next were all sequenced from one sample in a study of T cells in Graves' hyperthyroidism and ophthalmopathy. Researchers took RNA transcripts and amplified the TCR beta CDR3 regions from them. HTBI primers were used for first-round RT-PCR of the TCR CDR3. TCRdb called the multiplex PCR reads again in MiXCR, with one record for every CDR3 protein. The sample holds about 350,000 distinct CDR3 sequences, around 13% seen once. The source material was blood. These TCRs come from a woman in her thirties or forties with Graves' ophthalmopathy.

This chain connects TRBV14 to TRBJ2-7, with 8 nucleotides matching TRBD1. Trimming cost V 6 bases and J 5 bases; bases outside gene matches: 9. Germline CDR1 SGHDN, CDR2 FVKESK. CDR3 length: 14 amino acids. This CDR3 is CASRRTGFINEQYF. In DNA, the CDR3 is TGTGCCAGCAGACGGACAGGGTTTATCAACGAGCAGTACTTC.

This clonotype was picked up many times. CDR3 protein: CASRILRTNEKLFF. DNA of the CDR3: TGTGCCAGCAGAATACTTCGAACTAATGAAAAACTGTTTTTT. The chain recombines TRBV6-1 with TRBJ1-4, with unresolved D. V was clipped by 6 bases and J by 1 base, with 9 bases between them. This CDR3 contains 14 residues. Germline-derived CDR1 and CDR2 are MNHNS and SASEGT.

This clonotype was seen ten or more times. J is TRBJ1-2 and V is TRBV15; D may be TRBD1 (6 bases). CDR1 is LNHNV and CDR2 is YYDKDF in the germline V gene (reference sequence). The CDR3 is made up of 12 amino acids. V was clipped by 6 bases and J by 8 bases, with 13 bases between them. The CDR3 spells CATRNVGGGYTF. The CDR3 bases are TGTGCCACCAGGAACGTAGGGGGAGGCTACACCTTC.

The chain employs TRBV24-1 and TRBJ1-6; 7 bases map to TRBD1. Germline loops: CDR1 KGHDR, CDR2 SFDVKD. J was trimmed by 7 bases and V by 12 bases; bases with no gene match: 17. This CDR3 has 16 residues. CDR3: CASHPKTGKGNSPLHF. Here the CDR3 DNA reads TGTGCCTCCCACCCTAAGACAGGGAAGGGAAATTCACCCCTCCACTTT.

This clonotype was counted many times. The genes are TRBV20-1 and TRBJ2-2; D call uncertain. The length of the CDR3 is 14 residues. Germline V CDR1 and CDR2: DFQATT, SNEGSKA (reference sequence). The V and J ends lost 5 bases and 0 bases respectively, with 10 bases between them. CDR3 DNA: TGCAGTGCTTATGACACCTCGAACACCGGGGAGCTGTTTTTT. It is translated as CSAYDTSNTGELFF.

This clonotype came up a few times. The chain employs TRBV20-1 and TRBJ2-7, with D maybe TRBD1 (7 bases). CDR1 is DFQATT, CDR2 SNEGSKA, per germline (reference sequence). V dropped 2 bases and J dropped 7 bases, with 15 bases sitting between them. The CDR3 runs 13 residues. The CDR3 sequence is CSARPPTGTEQYF. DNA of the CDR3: TGCAGTGCTAGACCACCGACAGGGACTGAGCAGTACTTC.

The CDR3 DNA is TGTGCCAGCATAACGGCGGGGGGGCTCGGGACCCAGTACTTC. It yields the protein CASITAGGLGTQYF. The chain couples TRBV3-1 to TRBJ2-5; 9 nucleotides match TRBD2. The germline V gene encodes CDR1 LGHDT and CDR2 YNNKEL (reference sequence). The V gene end was trimmed by 7 bases and the J gene end by 7 bases; junction bases not matched to a gene: 10. The CDR3 loop spans 14 amino acids.

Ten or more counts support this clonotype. The CDR3 spells CSVEGGFSYNEQFF. The CDR3 bases are TGCAGCGTTGAGGGGGGGTTCTCCTACAATGAGCAGTTCTTC. The rearrangement uses TRBV29-1 and TRBJ2-1; 7 nucleotides agree with TRBD2. The junction had 2 bases not matched to a gene; V was cut back by 3 bases and J by 0 bases. This CDR3 comprises 14 residues. CDR1 is SQVTM, CDR2 ANQGSEA, per germline.

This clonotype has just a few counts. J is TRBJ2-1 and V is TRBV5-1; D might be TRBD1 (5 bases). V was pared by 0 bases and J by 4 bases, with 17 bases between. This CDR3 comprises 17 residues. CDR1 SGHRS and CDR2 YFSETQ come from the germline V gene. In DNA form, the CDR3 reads TGCGCCAGCAGCTTGGTACAGGTGTCGGACCTTTACAATGAGCAGTTCTTC. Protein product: CASSLVQVSDLYNEQFF. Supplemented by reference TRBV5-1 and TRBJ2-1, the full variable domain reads KAGVTQTPRYLIKTRGQQVTLSCSPISGHRSVSWYQQTPGQGLQFLFEYFSETQRNKGNFPGRFSGRQFSNSRSEMNVSTLELGDSALYLCASSLVQVSDLYNEQFFGPGTRLTVL.

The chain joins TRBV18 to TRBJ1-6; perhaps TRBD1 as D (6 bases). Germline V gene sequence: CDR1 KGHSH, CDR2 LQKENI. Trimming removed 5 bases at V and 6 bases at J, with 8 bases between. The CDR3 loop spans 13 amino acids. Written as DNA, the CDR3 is TGTGCCAGCTCAGTACAGGGTAATTCACCCCTCCACTTT. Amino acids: CASSVQGNSPLHF.

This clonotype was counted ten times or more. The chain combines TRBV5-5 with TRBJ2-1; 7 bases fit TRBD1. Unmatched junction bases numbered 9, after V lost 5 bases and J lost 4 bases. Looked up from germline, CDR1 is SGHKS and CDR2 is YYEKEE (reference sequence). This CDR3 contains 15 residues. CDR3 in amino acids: CASRPETGWYNEQFF. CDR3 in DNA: TGTGCCAGCAGGCCGGAGACAGGGTGGTACAATGAGCAGTTCTTC.

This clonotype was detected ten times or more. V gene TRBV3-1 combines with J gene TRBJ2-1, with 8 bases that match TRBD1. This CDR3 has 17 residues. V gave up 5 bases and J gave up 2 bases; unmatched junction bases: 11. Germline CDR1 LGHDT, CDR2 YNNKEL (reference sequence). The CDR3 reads CASSSLAGTGAYNEQFF. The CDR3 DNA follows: TGTGCCAGCAGCTCTCTCGCCGGGACAGGTGCCTACAATGAGCAGTTCTTC.

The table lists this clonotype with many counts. DNA of the CDR3: TGCAGTGCTCCCCCGGGGGTAGATACGCAGTATTTT. Amino acids: CSAPPGVDTQYF. The rearrangement uses TRBV20-1 and TRBJ2-3; perhaps TRBD2 as D (6 bases). Trimming cost V 5 bases and J 5 bases, with 11 bases left between them. There are 12 residues in the CDR3. Germline V gene lookup returns CDR1 DFQATT and CDR2 SNEGSKA (reference sequence).

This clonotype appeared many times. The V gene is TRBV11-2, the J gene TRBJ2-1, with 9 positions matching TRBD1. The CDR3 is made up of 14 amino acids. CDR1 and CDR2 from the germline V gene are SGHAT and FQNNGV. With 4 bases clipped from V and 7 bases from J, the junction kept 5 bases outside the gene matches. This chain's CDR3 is CASSSGQGRNEQFF. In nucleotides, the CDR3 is TGTGCCAGCAGCTCAGGACAGGGGAGGAATGAGCAGTTCTTC.